These 21 T cell receptor beta chains were sequenced from one sample in a study of a mutant IDH1 vaccine in newly diagnosed glioma. The method was immunoSEQ multiplex PCR; TCRdb's version includes in-frame clones alone and lacks a portion of them. In the table there are about 54,000 clones, roughly 80% of which are singletons. No antigen has been identified for these receptors. This sample's time point: week 35, safety follow-up. In every dose of vaccine, 300 ug of mutant IDH1 20-mer peptide was given alongside topical imiquimod. This sample comprised PBMCs, obtained from a glioma patient whose treatment included an IDH1 peptide vaccine. All receptors come from a woman aged 18-29 years with glioma.

The V gene is TRBV6-1, the J gene TRBJ2-5; 8 bases match TRBD1. The CDR3 has 16 residues. J lost 4 bases, V lost 6 bases, and 13 bases had no gene match. Germline V gene data show CDR1 as MNHNS and CDR2 as SASEGT. Here the CDR3 DNA reads TGTGCCAGCAGCGAAACAGGGACAGGTCCGGTAGAGACCCAGTACTTC. Translated: CASSETGTGPVETQYF.

The chain combines TRBV11-2 with TRBJ1-6, with D possibly matching TRBD1 (6 bases). Germline CDR1 reads SGHAT; CDR2 reads FQNNGV. The CDR3 consists of 15 residues. The V gene lost 1 base and the J gene lost 7 bases, with 11 bases spanning the gap. The CDR3 region is CASSLGGGHNSPLHF. The DNA for the CDR3 is TGTGCCAGCAGCTTAGGGGGGGGCCACAATTCACCCCTCCACTTT. Variable domain in full (rest from reference TRBV11-2 and TRBJ1-6): EAGVAQSPRYKIIEKRQSVAFWCNPISGHATLYWYQQILGQGPKLLIQFQNNGVVDDSQLPKDRFSAERLKGVDSTLKIQPAKLEDSAVYLCASSLGGGHNSPLHFGNGTRLTVT.

J is TRBJ2-7 and V is TRBV7-2; 7 bases agree with TRBD2. V gave up 1 base and J gave up 0 bases; unmatched junction bases: 3. Germline assignment: CDR1 SGHTA and CDR2 FQGNSA. The CDR3 length is 15 residues. This chain's CDR3 is CASSLGAGSSYEQYF. The DNA of the CDR3 is TGTGCCAGCAGCTTAGGAGCGGGGAGCTCCTACGAGCAGTACTTC.

The chain has TRBV4-2 and TRBJ1-2; weak D call: TRBD1 (6 bases). V dropped 5 bases and J dropped 2 bases, with 15 bases sitting between them. Germline values: CDR1 LGHNA, CDR2 YNFKEQ. CDR3 length: 15 residues. Written as DNA, the CDR3 is TGTGCCAGCAGCGTACAGGGAGGGGAAAACTATGGCTACACCTTC. Translation gives CASSVQGGENYGYTF.

The chain combines TRBV4-1 with TRBJ1-5, with 7 bases matching TRBD1. Germline-derived CDR1 and CDR2 are MGHRA and YSYEKL. The CDR3 has 17 amino acids. Trimming removed 2 bases from V and 7 bases from J; junction bases left unmatched: 14. CDR3 sequence: CASSQPRQGGLRQPQHF. The CDR3 DNA follows: TGCGCCAGCAGCCAACCCAGACAGGGAGGCCTACGGCAGCCCCAGCATTTT.

The chain employs TRBV27 and TRBJ2-5, with TRBD1 matching 7 bases. Germline values: CDR1 MNHEY, CDR2 SMNVEV (reference sequence). The CDR3 is 16 residues long. Trimming removed 4 bases from V and 4 bases from J; junction bases left unmatched: 12. CDR3 amino acids: CASSSGDRPRGETQYF. CDR3 nucleotide sequence: TGTGCCAGCAGTTCCGGGGACAGACCTCGGGGAGAGACCCAGTACTTC.

This chain joins TRBV9 and TRBJ2-3; D uncertain. The CDR3 consists of 12 residues. V was clipped by 0 bases and J by 2 bases, with 1 base between them. Germline V gene sequence: CDR1 SGDLS, CDR2 YYNGEE. The CDR3 DNA follows: TGTGCCAGCAGCGTAGACACAGATACGCAGTATTTT. Translating gives CASSVDTDTQYF.

This clone has just a few counts. As DNA, the CDR3 is TGTGCCAGCAGCAACACCCCTTGGGCCCAGTACTTC. As protein: CASSNTPWAQYF. This chain joins TRBV9 and TRBJ2-5; D not certain. V was shortened by 4 bases and J by 9 bases, with 13 bases between the two germline ends. This CDR3 contains 12 residues. Germline V gene sequence: CDR1 SGDLS, CDR2 YYNGEE.

V gene TRBV12-5 combines with J gene TRBJ1-4; the D gene is possibly TRBD1 (5 bases). V lost 1 base and J lost 5, with 11 bases in between. Per germline, CDR1 LGHNT and CDR2 FRNRAP. The CDR3 sequence is 15 residues long. The CDR3 reads CASGLGPAGNEKLFF. In DNA form, the CDR3 reads TGTGCTAGTGGTTTGGGGCCGGCAGGGAATGAAAAACTGTTTTTT. The complete variable domain, with remaining parts taken from reference TRBV12-5 and TRBJ1-4, reads DARVTQTPRHKVTEMGQEVTMRCQPILGHNTVFWYRQTMMQGLELLAYFRNRAPLDDSGMPKDRFSAEMPDATLATLKIQPSEPRDSAVYFCASGLGPAGNEKLFFGSGTQLSVL.

The chain uses TRBV7-9 and TRBJ2-7, with 10 bases matching TRBD2. V trimming: 0 bases; J trimming: 5 bases; junction bases outside the gene matches: 4. Looked up from germline, CDR1 is SEHNR and CDR2 is FQNEAQ (reference sequence). This CDR3 has 15 residues. This chain's CDR3 is CASSLARLAGHEQYF. The CDR3 region has the DNA TGTGCCAGCAGCTTAGCCCGACTAGCGGGCCACGAGCAGTACTTC.

The rearrangement uses TRBV27 and TRBJ2-1; 7 bases are a match to TRBD2. The CDR3 is 15 residues long. Germline assignment: CDR1 MNHEY and CDR2 SMNVEV (reference sequence). Germline trimming cut 1 base from V and 4 bases from J; bases unmatched to any gene: 4. CDR3 bases: TGTGCCAGCAGTTTATTCCTAGCGGTGTACAATGAGCAGTTCTTC. It codes for CASSLFLAVYNEQFF.

This chain uses TRBV11-2 with TRBJ2-3; 10 bases agree with TRBD1. This CDR3 region has 15 residues. The germline V gene encodes CDR1 SGHAT and CDR2 FQNNGV. V shed 4 bases, J shed 3 bases, and the junction held 4 bases outside the gene matches. The CDR3 DNA sequence: TGTGCCAGCAGCTGGCTGGGACAGGGGACAGATACGCAGTATTTT. This sequence encodes CASSWLGQGTDTQYF. The variable domain in full, completed from reference TRBV11-2 and TRBJ2-3, reads EAGVAQSPRYKIIEKRQSVAFWCNPISGHATLYWYQQILGQGPKLLIQFQNNGVVDDSQLPKDRFSAERLKGVDSTLKIQPAKLEDSAVYLCASSWLGQGTDTQYFGPGTRLTVL.

A few counts support this clone. The chain is built from TRBV19 and TRBJ2-7, with 7 positions matching TRBD1. Germline loops: CDR1 LNHDA, CDR2 SQIVND (reference sequence). J was trimmed by 0 bases and V by 5 bases; bases with no gene match: 4. The length of the CDR3 is 14 residues. This CDR3 is CASSRRDSSYEQYF. The CDR3 nucleotides are TGTGCCAGTAGTCGCCGGGACAGCTCCTACGAGCAGTACTTC.

The CDR3 loop reads CASNSGGPGETQYF. The CDR3 nucleotides read TGTGCCAGCAATTCGGGAGGGCCCGGGGAGACCCAGTACTTC. The chain couples TRBV9 to TRBJ2-5; 8 bases map to TRBD2. The CDR3 consists of 14 residues. V was clipped by 6 bases and J by 5 bases; unmatched bases: 9. The germline V gene has CDR1 SGDLS and CDR2 YYNGEE.

This sequence joins TRBV5-4 and TRBJ1-2, with 7 bases fitting TRBD1. The CDR3 has 15 residues. Germline V gives CDR1 SGHNT, CDR2 YYREEE (reference sequence). The V gene end was trimmed by 0 bases and the J gene end by 6 bases; junction bases not matched to a gene: 8. CDR3 in amino acids: CASSLVGRGHHGYTF. The CDR3 coding sequence is TGTGCCAGCAGCTTGGTGGGTAGGGGGCATCATGGCTACACCTTC.

The rearrangement links TRBV6-5 to TRBJ1-4; D possibly corresponds to TRBD1 (6 bases). V lost 2 bases to trimming and J lost 4 bases, with 8 bases between them. There are 14 residues in the CDR3. The germline CDR1 and CDR2 sequences are MNHEY and SVGAGI. The CDR3 bases are TGTGCCAGCAGTTACGAGGGGGTTAATGAAAAACTGTTTTTT. It translates to CASSYEGVNEKLFF.

The rearrangement uses TRBV19 and TRBJ1-1; no definite D call. The CDR3 contains 15 residues. V was pared by 0 bases and J by 1 base, with 9 bases between. Germline V CDR1 and CDR2: LNHDA, SQIVND (reference sequence). CDR3 DNA sequence: TGTGCCAGTAGTATAGACGGCAGCCAGAACACTGAAGCTTTCTTT. Its translation is CASSIDGSQNTEAFF.

This sequence joins TRBV13 and TRBJ2-1; the match to TRBD2 covers 14 bases. CDR1 PRHDT and CDR2 FYEKMQ come from the germline V gene (reference sequence). This CDR3 has 17 amino acids. V lost 5 bases to trimming and J lost 9 bases; unmatched junction nucleotides: 12. The CDR3 DNA follows: TGTGCCAGCAGCCCTAGACTAGCGGGAGGGCCGAAGGGTGAGCAGTTCTTC. It codes for CASSPRLAGGPKGEQFF.

The chain joins TRBV6-5 to TRBJ2-3; 8 bases are shared with TRBD2. Germline V gives CDR1 MNHEY, CDR2 SVGAGI. V trimming: 2 bases; J trimming: 9 bases; junction bases outside the gene matches: 7. The CDR3 runs to 14 residues. The CDR3 DNA reads as TGTGCCAGCAGTTACGGCGGGGGGAGTGGCACGCAGTATTTT. It translates to CASSYGGGSGTQYF.

This sequence joins TRBV7-2 and TRBJ2-2; D gene unclear. This CDR3 is built from 14 residues. V lost 3 bases and J 0 bases, leaving 5 bases between the germline ends. CDR1 SGHTA and CDR2 FQGNSA come from the germline V gene. This CDR3 is CASSFGTNTGELFF. The CDR3 DNA follows: TGTGCCAGCAGCTTTGGAACGAACACCGGGGAGCTGTTTTTT.

The rearrangement uses TRBV9 and TRBJ2-1; D remains ambiguous. The CDR3 has 16 residues. The germline V and J ends were trimmed by 3 bases and 2 bases, with 15 bases remaining between them. CDR1 and CDR2 from the germline V gene are SGDLS and YYNGEE. The CDR3 region has the DNA TGTGCCAGCAGCGCGATTACGAATTACGCCTACAATGAGCAGTTCTTC. Its protein is CASSAITNYAYNEQFF.